This is a list of T cell receptor beta chains from one sample in a study of shared clonotypes between healthy human individuals. Using immunoSEQ multiplex PCR, the repertoire was profiled, and TCRdb retains in-frame clones only, with some absent. This table has around 2.1 million clones, about 92% appearing once. Sample: naive CD8+ T cells from PBMCs. The receptor set was obtained from a man between 18 and 35 years old in good health. Some clones in this sample may be carry-over from other donors' samples. CDR3s include the opening cysteine and the closing phenylalanine or tryptophan. Size values are once, few and many counts, or a class for expanded clones, and some rows have none.

j_call clone_size v_call cdr3_aa
TRBJ2-7 once TRBV5-1 CASSFPSGTGPYEQYF
TRBJ2-1 NA TRBV27 CASSLFSGGYNEQFF
TRBJ2-1 NA TRBV7-3 CASSLTSGYNEQFF
TRBJ2-7 NA TRBV9 CASSDSTAYEQYF
TRBJ2-4 once TRBV5-4 CASSLKRETIGIQYF
TRBJ2-7 NA TRBV27 CASSYPPGERGEQYF
TRBJ1-5 NA TRBV10-3 CAISGQGSGQPQHF
TRBJ1-1 NA TRBV28 CASSLRGENTEAFF
TRBJ2-7 NA TRBV2 CASSDRLYEQYF
TRBJ1-3 NA TRBV5-1 CASSLGRLISGNTIYF
TRBJ2-2 NA TRBV7-6 CASSLDPSPNTGELFF
TRBJ1-1 NA TRBV28 CASSFGGARNTEAFF
TRBJ2-1 NA TRBV27 CASSIGANEQFF
TRBJ2-2 few TRBV7-9 CASSLWTGELFF
TRBJ2-3 NA TRBV29-1 CSVVGGTFTDTQYF
TRBJ1-2 once TRBV7-9 CASSPGTGAYGYTF
TRBJ1-2 NA TRBV27 CASSFTGTFYGYTF
TRBJ1-2 NA TRBV6-6 CATGYAVGRGYGYTF
TRBJ1-1 NA TRBV30 CAWSLLSSENTEAFF
TRBJ2-7 NA TRBV9 CASSDRDSAVEQYF
TRBJ2-7 NA TRBV19 CASRPAGYAYEQYF
TRBJ2-2 NA TRBV5-1 CASSSGTGRATGELFF
TRBJ2-7 NA TRBV19 CASSPGLAAHYEQYF
TRBJ2-3 NA TRBV10-3 CAGAAWGGRTDTQYF
TRBJ2-7 NA TRBV6-5 CASSGPTSSYEQYF
TRBJ1-2 few TRBV7-9 CASSQMGGGYTF
TRBJ2-3 NA TRBV14 CASSPHGGIGTDTQYF
TRBJ2-7 NA TRBV7-9 CASSQGTGGDEQYF
TRBJ2-1 NA TRBV5-4 CASSGASGRASYNEQFF
TRBJ2-5 NA TRBV7-6 CASSLEGGKETQYF
TRBJ2-7 NA TRBV6-1 CASRETGYYEQYF
TRBJ1-2 NA TRBV9 CASSPHNYGYTF
TRBJ2-7 NA TRBV2 CASSEIAGRYEQYF